The rows below give T cell receptor beta chains drawn from one sample of a study of T cell responses to AZD1222 COVID-19 vaccine. The protocol was immunoSEQ multiplex PCR, while the TCRdb copy is restricted to in-frame clones and leaves out a portion. The repertoire holds approximately 150,000 clones, with around 91% as singletons. The material sequenced was peripheral blood, taken 28 days after the second AZD1222 dose. The receptors stem from an adult who received the AZD1222 COVID-19 vaccine. Both conserved end residues are part of each CDR3. The order of the fields is J gene, V gene, D gene, clone size, CDR3 protein, CDR3 DNA. The D gene is left open where the match is weak. The size field is filled for only some rows; it gives once, few, many or a size class.

J gene: TRBJ1-3
V gene: TRBV6-1
D gene: .
clone size: .
CDR3 protein: CASSDPRDGSGNTIYF
CDR3 DNA: TGTGCCAGCAGTGATCCCCGGGACGGCTCTGGAAACACCATATATTTT

J gene: TRBJ2-7
V gene: TRBV6-5
D gene: .
clone size: .
CDR3 protein: CASSYSGEQYF
CDR3 DNA: TGTGCCAGCAGTTACTCGGGCGAGCAGTACTTC

J gene: TRBJ2-4
V gene: TRBV19
D gene: .
clone size: .
CDR3 protein: CASSPGRLAKNIQYF
CDR3 DNA: TGTGCCAGTAGCCCCGGAAGGTTAGCCAAAAACATTCAGTACTTC

J gene: TRBJ2-7
V gene: TRBV7-9
D gene: TRBD2
clone size: .
CDR3 protein: CASSLGDYYEQYF
CDR3 DNA: TGTGCCAGCAGCTTAGGGGACTACTACGAGCAGTACTTC

J gene: TRBJ2-7
V gene: TRBV12-3/TRBV12-4
D gene: TRBD2
clone size: .
CDR3 protein: CASSLGLAYEQYF
CDR3 DNA: TGTGCCAGCAGTTTGGGACTAGCGTACGAGCAGTACTTC

J gene: TRBJ1-2
V gene: TRBV11-2
D gene: .
clone size: medium-sized
CDR3 protein: CASSPGQDYGYTF
CDR3 DNA: TGTGCCAGCAGCCCCGGACAAGACTATGGCTACACCTTC

J gene: TRBJ2-1
V gene: TRBV3-1/TRBV3-2
D gene: TRBD1
clone size: .
CDR3 protein: CASSQGQGWGEQFF
CDR3 DNA: TGTGCCAGCAGCCAAGGACAGGGTTGGGGTGAGCAGTTCTTC

J gene: TRBJ2-2
V gene: TRBV28
D gene: TRBD2
clone size: .
CDR3 protein: CASSLLAGPNTGELFF
CDR3 DNA: TGTGCCAGCAGTTTACTAGCGGGACCAAACACCGGGGAGCTGTTTTTT

J gene: TRBJ2-1
V gene: TRBV2
D gene: TRBD1
clone size: few
CDR3 protein: CASSLTGIGNEQFF
CDR3 DNA: TGTGCCAGCAGTCTGACAGGGATAGGCAATGAGCAGTTCTTC

J gene: TRBJ2-3
V gene: TRBV2
D gene: TRBD2
clone size: .
CDR3 protein: CASSELSGIVTDTQYF
CDR3 DNA: TGTGCCAGCAGTGAACTCAGCGGGATAGTCACAGATACGCAGTATTTT

J gene: TRBJ1-1
V gene: TRBV20-1
D gene: .
clone size: .
CDR3 protein: CSARVPGGTEAFF
CDR3 DNA: TGCAGTGCTCGTGTCCCGGGGGGCACTGAAGCTTTCTTT

J gene: TRBJ2-2
V gene: TRBV10-1
D gene: .
clone size: once
CDR3 protein: CASSETGQEYTGELFF
CDR3 DNA: TGCGCCAGCAGTGAGACGGGGCAGGAGTACACCGGGGAGCTGTTTTTT

J gene: TRBJ2-5
V gene: TRBV2
D gene: .
clone size: .
CDR3 protein: CASSEALDQETQYF
CDR3 DNA: TGTGCCAGCAGTGAAGCGCTTGACCAAGAGACCCAGTACTTC

J gene: TRBJ2-7
V gene: TRBV5-1
D gene: TRBD1
clone size: .
CDR3 protein: CASSTGDRGLGEQYF
CDR3 DNA: TGCGCCAGCAGCACCGGGGACAGGGGGTTGGGCGAGCAGTACTTC

J gene: TRBJ2-3
V gene: TRBV28
D gene: .
clone size: .
CDR3 protein: CASSKQSDTQYF
CDR3 DNA: TGTGCCAGCAGTAAACAGTCAGATACGCAGTATTTT

J gene: TRBJ1-1
V gene: TRBV3-1/TRBV3-2
D gene: TRBD1
clone size: .
CDR3 protein: CASSQRTGGGRTEAFF
CDR3 DNA: TGTGCCAGCAGCCAACGAACAGGGGGAGGGAGGACTGAAGCTTTCTTT

J gene: TRBJ1-6
V gene: TRBV9
D gene: .
clone size: .
CDR3 protein: CASSVAEGIPSPLHF
CDR3 DNA: TGTGCCAGCAGCGTAGCTGAGGGAATCCCTTCACCCCTCCACTTT

J gene: TRBJ1-2
V gene: TRBV10-3
D gene: TRBD1
clone size: .
CDR3 protein: CAISERGQGGGYTF
CDR3 DNA: TGTGCCATCAGTGAGAGGGGACAGGGTGGTGGCTACACCTTC

J gene: TRBJ2-3
V gene: TRBV5-1
D gene: TRBD2
clone size: once
CDR3 protein: CASSWGTSVMTDTQYF
CDR3 DNA: TGCGCCAGCAGCTGGGGGACTAGCGTTATGACAGATACGCAGTATTTT

J gene: TRBJ1-3
V gene: TRBV2
D gene: TRBD1
clone size: .
CDR3 protein: CASSEDRGHGNTIYF
CDR3 DNA: TGTGCCAGCAGTGAAGACAGGGGGCATGGAAACACCATATATTTT

J gene: TRBJ2-3
V gene: TRBV6-2/TRBV6-3
D gene: TRBD1
clone size: .
CDR3 protein: CASSLDRGVTASTDTQYF
CDR3 DNA: TGTGCCAGCAGTTTAGACAGGGGCGTAACCGCTAGCACAGATACGCAGTATTTT

J gene: TRBJ1-3
V gene: TRBV7-9
D gene: .
clone size: .
CDR3 protein: CASSKTETGNTIYF
CDR3 DNA: TGTGCCAGCAGTAAGACAGAGACGGGAAACACCATATATTTT

J gene: TRBJ2-7
V gene: TRBV7-6
D gene: .
clone size: .
CDR3 protein: CASSLAPGPIQSYEQYF
CDR3 DNA: TGTGCCAGCAGCTTAGCTCCGGGACCGATTCAATCCTACGAGCAGTACTTC

J gene: TRBJ1-5
V gene: TRBV19
D gene: .
clone size: .
CDR3 protein: CASSSAGALTNQPQHF
CDR3 DNA: TGTGCCAGTAGTTCGGCGGGGGCGTTGACCAATCAGCCCCAGCATTTT

J gene: TRBJ1-4
V gene: TRBV11-2
D gene: .
clone size: few
CDR3 protein: CASSLDIGFRVNEKLFF
CDR3 DNA: TGTGCCAGCAGCTTAGATATAGGGTTTCGCGTTAATGAAAAACTGTTTTTT

J gene: TRBJ1-2
V gene: TRBV2
D gene: .
clone size: .
CDR3 protein: CASSEQGTDYGYTF
CDR3 DNA: TGTGCCAGCAGTGAACAGGGTACGGACTATGGCTACACCTTC

J gene: TRBJ2-3
V gene: TRBV27
D gene: .
clone size: medium-sized
CDR3 protein: CASSLYFGFYTDTQYF
CDR3 DNA: TGTGCCAGCAGTTTATATTTCGGGTTCTATACGGATACGCAGTATTTT

J gene: TRBJ1-2
V gene: TRBV28
D gene: .
clone size: .
CDR3 protein: CASSPGHYGYTF
CDR3 DNA: TGTGCCAGCAGTCCCGGACACTATGGCTACACCTTC

J gene: TRBJ2-7
V gene: TRBV6-5
D gene: .
clone size: .
CDR3 protein: CASSSGTSTYEQYF
CDR3 DNA: TGTGCCAGCAGTTCCGGGACATCGACCTACGAGCAGTACTTC

J gene: TRBJ2-7
V gene: TRBV12-3/TRBV12-4
D gene: .
clone size: few
CDR3 protein: CASSFQGYEQYF
CDR3 DNA: TGTGCCAGCAGTTTTCAGGGCTACGAGCAGTACTTC

J gene: TRBJ1-2
V gene: TRBV18
D gene: .
clone size: .
CDR3 protein: CASSPPESRRYGYTF
CDR3 DNA: TGTGCCAGCTCACCACCGGAAAGTCGCAGATATGGCTACACCTTC

J gene: TRBJ2-5
V gene: TRBV3-1/TRBV3-2
D gene: TRBD2
clone size: .
CDR3 protein: CASSQQGLAGETQYF
CDR3 DNA: TGTGCCAGCAGCCAACAGGGACTAGCGGGCGAGACCCAGTACTTC

J gene: TRBJ2-1
V gene: TRBV18
D gene: TRBD2
clone size: .
CDR3 protein: CASSPLGAGGSRVEQFF
CDR3 DNA: TGTGCCAGCTCACCACTAGGAGCGGGAGGTTCCCGAGTGGAGCAGTTCTTC

J gene: TRBJ1-4
V gene: TRBV9
D gene: TRBD1
clone size: .
CDR3 protein: CASSEGQGAIREKLFF
CDR3 DNA: TGTGCCAGCAGCGAAGGACAGGGGGCGATTCGGGAAAAACTGTTTTTT

J gene: TRBJ2-7
V gene: TRBV7-2
D gene: TRBD1
clone size: .
CDR3 protein: CASSQGQGKSYEQYF
CDR3 DNA: TGTGCCAGCAGCCAGGGACAGGGGAAATCCTACGAGCAGTACTTC

J gene: TRBJ1-5
V gene: TRBV4-1
D gene: TRBD1
clone size: few
CDR3 protein: CASSLGTGNQPQHF
CDR3 DNA: TGCGCCAGCAGCCTTGGGACAGGGAATCAGCCCCAGCATTTT

J gene: TRBJ1-4
V gene: TRBV5-1
D gene: .
clone size: .
CDR3 protein: CASRGQASLGEKLFF
CDR3 DNA: TGCGCCAGCAGAGGGCAGGCTTCGTTGGGTGAAAAACTGTTTTTT

J gene: TRBJ1-5
V gene: TRBV6-1
D gene: .
clone size: .
CDR3 protein: CASSEVSRVYNQPQHF
CDR3 DNA: TGTGCCAGCAGTGAAGTTTCTAGGGTGTACAATCAGCCCCAGCATTTT

J gene: TRBJ2-5
V gene: TRBV21-1
D gene: .
clone size: .
CDR3 protein: CASSKDETGNAQETQYF
CDR3 DNA: TGTGCCAGCAGCAAAGATGAGACAGGGAATGCCCAAGAGACCCAGTACTTC

J gene: TRBJ1-3
V gene: TRBV5-4
D gene: .
clone size: .
CDR3 protein: CASRDFIGSSGNTIYF
CDR3 DNA: TGTGCCAGCCGTGATTTTATAGGGTCCTCTGGAAACACCATATATTTT

J gene: TRBJ2-7
V gene: TRBV6-5
D gene: .
clone size: .
CDR3 protein: CASSLRLNHEQYF
CDR3 DNA: TGTGCCAGCAGTTTGCGACTTAACCACGAGCAGTACTTC

J gene: TRBJ2-2
V gene: TRBV13
D gene: .
clone size: .
CDR3 protein: CASSSRAGPNTGELFF
CDR3 DNA: TGTGCCAGCAGCTCCCGGGCAGGGCCTAACACCGGGGAGCTGTTTTTT

J gene: TRBJ1-2
V gene: TRBV28
D gene: .
clone size: .
CDR3 protein: CASRRAGVGGYTF
CDR3 DNA: TGTGCCAGCAGGCGCGCAGGGGTGGGTGGCTACACCTTC

J gene: TRBJ1-2
V gene: TRBV19
D gene: .
clone size: .
CDR3 protein: CASSTPGRGANYGYTF
CDR3 DNA: TGTGCCAGTAGTACTCCCGGTAGGGGGGCTAACTATGGCTACACCTTC

J gene: TRBJ1-1
V gene: TRBV7-9
D gene: TRBD1
clone size: .
CDR3 protein: CASSFGDRAGTEAFF
CDR3 DNA: TGTGCCAGCAGCTTTGGGGACAGGGCGGGCACTGAAGCTTTCTTT

J gene: TRBJ2-5
V gene: TRBV18
D gene: TRBD2
clone size: .
CDR3 protein: CASSLNEIWASGEQETQYF
CDR3 DNA: TGTGCCAGCTCACTAAACGAAATTTGGGCTAGCGGGGAGCAAGAGACCCAGTACTTC

J gene: TRBJ2-2
V gene: TRBV6-1
D gene: TRBD2
clone size: .
CDR3 protein: CASSESAGAGTGELFF
CDR3 DNA: TGTGCCAGCAGTGAATCAGCGGGAGCTGGCACCGGGGAGCTGTTTTTT

J gene: TRBJ1-2
V gene: TRBV14
D gene: .
clone size: few
CDR3 protein: CASSQATGGPKAYGYTF
CDR3 DNA: TGTGCCAGCAGCCAAGCCACCGGGGGGCCGAAAGCCTATGGCTACACCTTC